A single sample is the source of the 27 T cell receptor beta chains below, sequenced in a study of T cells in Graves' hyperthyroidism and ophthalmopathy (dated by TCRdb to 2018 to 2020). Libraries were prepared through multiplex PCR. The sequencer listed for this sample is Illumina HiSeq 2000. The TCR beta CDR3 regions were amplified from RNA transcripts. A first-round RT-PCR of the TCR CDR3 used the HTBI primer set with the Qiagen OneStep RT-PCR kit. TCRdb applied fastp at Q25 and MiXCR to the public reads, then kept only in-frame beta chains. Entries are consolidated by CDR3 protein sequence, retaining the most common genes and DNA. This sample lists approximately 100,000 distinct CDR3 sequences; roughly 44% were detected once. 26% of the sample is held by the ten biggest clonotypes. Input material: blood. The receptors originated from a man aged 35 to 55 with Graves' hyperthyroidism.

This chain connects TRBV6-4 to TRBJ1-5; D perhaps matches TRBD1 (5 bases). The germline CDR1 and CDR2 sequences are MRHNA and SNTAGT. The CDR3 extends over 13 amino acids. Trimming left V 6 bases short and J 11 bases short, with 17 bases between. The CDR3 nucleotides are TGTGCCAGCAGCAGGGAAGAGGGAGAGACCCAGCATTTT. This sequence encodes CASSREEGETQHF.

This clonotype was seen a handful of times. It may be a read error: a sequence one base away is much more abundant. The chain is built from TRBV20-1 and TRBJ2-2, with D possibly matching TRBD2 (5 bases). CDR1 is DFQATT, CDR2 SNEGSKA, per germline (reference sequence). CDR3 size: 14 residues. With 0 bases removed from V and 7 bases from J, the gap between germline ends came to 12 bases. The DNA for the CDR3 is TGCAGTGCTAGAGAGAACTTCCGGGGCGGGGAGCTGTTTTTT. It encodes CSARENFRGGELFF.

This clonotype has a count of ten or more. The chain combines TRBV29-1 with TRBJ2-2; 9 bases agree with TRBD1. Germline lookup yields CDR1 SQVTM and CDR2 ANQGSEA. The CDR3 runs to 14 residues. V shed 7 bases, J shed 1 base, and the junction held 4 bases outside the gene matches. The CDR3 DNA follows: TGCAGCGCCCGACAGGGGGAGAACACCGGGGAGCTGTTTTTT. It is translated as CSARQGENTGELFF.

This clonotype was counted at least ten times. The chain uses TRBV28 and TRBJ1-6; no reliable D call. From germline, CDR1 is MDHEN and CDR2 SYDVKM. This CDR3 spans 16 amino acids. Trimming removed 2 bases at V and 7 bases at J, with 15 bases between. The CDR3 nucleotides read TGTGCCAGCAGTTTAATCTGGGATCTACGCAATTCACCCCTCCACTTT. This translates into CASSLIWDLRNSPLHF. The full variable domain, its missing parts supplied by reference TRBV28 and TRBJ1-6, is DVKVTQSSRYLVKRTGEKVFLECVQDMDHENMFWYRQDPGLGLRLIYFSYDVKMKEKGDIPEGYSVSREKKERFSLILESASTNQTSMYLCASSLIWDLRNSPLHFGNGTRLTVT.

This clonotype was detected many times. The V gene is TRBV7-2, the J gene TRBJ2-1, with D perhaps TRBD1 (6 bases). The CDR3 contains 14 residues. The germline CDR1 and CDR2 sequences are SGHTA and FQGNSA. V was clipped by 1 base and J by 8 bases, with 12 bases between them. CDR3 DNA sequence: TGTGCCAGCAGCTTAGGGACAGCCTTCTATGAGCAGTTCTTC. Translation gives CASSLGTAFYEQFF.

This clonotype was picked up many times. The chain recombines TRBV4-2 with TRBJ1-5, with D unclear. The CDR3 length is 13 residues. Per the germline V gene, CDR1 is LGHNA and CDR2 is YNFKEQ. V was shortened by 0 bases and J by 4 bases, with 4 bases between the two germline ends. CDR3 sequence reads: CASSQDANQPQHF. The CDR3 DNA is TGTGCCAGCAGCCAAGATGCAAATCAGCCCCAGCATTTT.

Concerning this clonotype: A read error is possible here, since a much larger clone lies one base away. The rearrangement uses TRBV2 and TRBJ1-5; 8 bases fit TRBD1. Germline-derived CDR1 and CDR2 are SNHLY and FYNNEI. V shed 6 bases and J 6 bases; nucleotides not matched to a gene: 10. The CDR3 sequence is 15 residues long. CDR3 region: CASRPHWTGRQPQHF. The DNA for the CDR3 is TGTGCCAGCAGGCCCCATTGGACAGGGCGTCAGCCCCAGCATTTT.

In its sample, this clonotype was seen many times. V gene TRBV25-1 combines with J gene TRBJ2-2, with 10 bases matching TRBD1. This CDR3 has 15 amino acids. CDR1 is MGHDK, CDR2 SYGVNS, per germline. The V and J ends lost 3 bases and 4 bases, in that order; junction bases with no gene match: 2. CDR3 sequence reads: CASSDDRGRTGELFF. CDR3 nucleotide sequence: TGTGCCAGCAGTGACGACAGGGGGCGCACCGGGGAGCTGTTTTTT.

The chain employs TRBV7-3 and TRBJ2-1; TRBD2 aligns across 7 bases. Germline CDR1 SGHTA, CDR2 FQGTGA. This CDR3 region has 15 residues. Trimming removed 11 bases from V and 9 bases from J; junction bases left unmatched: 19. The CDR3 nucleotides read TGTGCCTGGAGTACAATAAGCGGGAAGAGGGTTGAGCAGTTCTTC. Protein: CAWSTISGKRVEQFF.

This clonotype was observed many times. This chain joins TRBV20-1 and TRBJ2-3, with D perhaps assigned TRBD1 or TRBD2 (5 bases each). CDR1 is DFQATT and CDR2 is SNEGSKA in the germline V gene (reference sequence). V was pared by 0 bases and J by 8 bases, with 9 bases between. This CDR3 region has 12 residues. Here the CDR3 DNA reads TGCAGTGCTAGAGAAGCAGGGAGTACGCAGTATTTT. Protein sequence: CSAREAGSTQYF.

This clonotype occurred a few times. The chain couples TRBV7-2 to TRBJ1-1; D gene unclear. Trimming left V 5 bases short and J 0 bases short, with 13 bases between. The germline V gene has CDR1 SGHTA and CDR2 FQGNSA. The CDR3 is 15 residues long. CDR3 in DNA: TGTGCCAGCAGCCTACCGACTCCTATGAACACTGAAGCTTTCTTT. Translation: CASSLPTPMNTEAFF.

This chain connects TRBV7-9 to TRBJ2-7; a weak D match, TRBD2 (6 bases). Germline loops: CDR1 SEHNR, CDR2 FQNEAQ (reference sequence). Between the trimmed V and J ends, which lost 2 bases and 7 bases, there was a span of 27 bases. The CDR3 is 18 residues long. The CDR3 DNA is TGTGCCAGCAGCTTAACGAGGGTAGCGGTGGGCCTGGACAATGAGCAGTACTTC. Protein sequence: CASSLTRVAVGLDNEQYF.

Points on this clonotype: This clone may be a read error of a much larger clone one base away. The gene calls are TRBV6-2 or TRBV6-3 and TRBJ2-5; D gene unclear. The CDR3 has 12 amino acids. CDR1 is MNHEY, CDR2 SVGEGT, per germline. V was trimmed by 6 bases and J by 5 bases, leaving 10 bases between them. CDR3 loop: CASSFRVETQYF. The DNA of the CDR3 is TGTGCCAGCAGCTTTAGAGTGGAGACCCAGTACTTC.

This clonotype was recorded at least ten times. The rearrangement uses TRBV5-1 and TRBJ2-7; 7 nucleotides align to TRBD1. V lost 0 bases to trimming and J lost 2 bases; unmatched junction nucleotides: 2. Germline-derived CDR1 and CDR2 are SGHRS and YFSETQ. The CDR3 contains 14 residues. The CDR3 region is CASSLETGAYEQYF. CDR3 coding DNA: TGCGCCAGCAGCTTGGAAACAGGGGCCTACGAGCAGTACTTC.

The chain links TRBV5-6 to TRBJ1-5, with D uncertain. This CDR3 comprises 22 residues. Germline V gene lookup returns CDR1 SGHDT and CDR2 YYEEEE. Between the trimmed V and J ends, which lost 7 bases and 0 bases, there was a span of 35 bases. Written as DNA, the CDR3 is TGTGCCAGCTCCTCTGGGGTTTGCCACACTCATGATGCACTGTGTAGCAATCAGCCCCAGCATTTT. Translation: CASSSGVCHTHDALCSNQPQHF.

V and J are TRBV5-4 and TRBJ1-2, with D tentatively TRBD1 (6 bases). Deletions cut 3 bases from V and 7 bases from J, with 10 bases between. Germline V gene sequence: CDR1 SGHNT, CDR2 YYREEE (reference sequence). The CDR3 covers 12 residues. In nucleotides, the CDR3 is TGTGCCAGCAGCTCGGGGGCGTCTGGCTACACCTTC. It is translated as CASSSGASGYTF. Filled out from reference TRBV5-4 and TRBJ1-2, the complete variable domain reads ETGVTQSPTHLIKTRGQQVTLRCSSQSGHNTVSWYQQALGQGPQFIFQYYREEENGRGNFPPRFSGLQFPNYSSELNVNALELDDSALYLCASSSGASGYTFGSGTRLTVV.

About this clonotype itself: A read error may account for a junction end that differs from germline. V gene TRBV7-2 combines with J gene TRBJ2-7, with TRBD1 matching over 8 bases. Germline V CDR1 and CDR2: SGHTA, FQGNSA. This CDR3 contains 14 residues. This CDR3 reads CGSSWDRSSYEQYF. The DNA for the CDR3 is TGTGGCAGCAGCTGGGACAGGAGTTCCTACGAGCAGTACTTC.

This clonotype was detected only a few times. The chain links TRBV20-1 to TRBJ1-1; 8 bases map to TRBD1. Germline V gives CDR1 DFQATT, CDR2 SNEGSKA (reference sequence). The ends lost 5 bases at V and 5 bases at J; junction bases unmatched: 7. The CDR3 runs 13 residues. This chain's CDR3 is CSARTGLGTEAFF. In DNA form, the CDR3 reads TGCAGTGCTCGGACAGGGTTGGGGACTGAAGCTTTCTTT.

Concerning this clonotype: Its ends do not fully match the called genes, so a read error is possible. The CDR3 DNA is TGCAGTGCTAGAGTAGGGATTAGCGGGATCAGCGAGCAGTACTTT. Its protein product is CSARVGISGISEQYF. V gene TRBV20-1 combines with J gene TRBJ2-7; 8 positions match TRBD2. The CDR3 is 15 amino acids. The germline gives CDR1 DFQATT, CDR2 SNEGSKA (reference sequence).

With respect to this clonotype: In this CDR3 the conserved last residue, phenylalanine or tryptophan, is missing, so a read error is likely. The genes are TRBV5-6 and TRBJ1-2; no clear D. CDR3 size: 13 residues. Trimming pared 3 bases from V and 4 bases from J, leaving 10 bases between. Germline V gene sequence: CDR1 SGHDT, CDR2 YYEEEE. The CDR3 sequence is CASSSTAFYGYTL. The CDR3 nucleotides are TGTGCCAGCAGCTCGACGGCCTTCTATGGCTACACCTTG.

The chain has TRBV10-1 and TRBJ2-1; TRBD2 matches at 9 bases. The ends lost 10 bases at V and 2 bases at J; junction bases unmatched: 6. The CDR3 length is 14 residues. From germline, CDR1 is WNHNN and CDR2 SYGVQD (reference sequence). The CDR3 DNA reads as TGCGCCATCTTTAGCGGGGGAACCTACAATGAGCAGTTCTTC. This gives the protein CAIFSGGTYNEQFF.

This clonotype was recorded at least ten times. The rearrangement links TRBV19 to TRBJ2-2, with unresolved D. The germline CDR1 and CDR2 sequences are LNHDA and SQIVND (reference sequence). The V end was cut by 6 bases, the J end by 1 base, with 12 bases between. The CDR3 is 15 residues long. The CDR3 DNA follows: TGTGCCAGTAGAATGCAGGTGATGAACACCGGGGAGCTGTTTTTT. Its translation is CASRMQVMNTGELFF.

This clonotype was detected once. Here the CDR3 DNA reads TGTGCCAGCAGCCTACCGACTAGCGGAATGAATGAGCAGTTCTTC. Its protein product is CASSLPTSGMNEQFF. This sequence joins TRBV7-2 and TRBJ2-1; 9 bases are shared with TRBD2. The CDR3 spans 15 residues. Losses at the gene ends were 5 bases for V and 7 bases for J; bases not matched to a gene: 9. Germline-derived CDR1 and CDR2 are SGHTA and FQGNSA.

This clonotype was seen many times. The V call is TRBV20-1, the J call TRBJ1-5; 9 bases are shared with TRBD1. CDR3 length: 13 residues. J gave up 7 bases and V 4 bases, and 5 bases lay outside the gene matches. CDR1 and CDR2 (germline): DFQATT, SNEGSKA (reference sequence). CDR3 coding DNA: TGCAGTGCTAACAGGGGGCGGGGGCAGCCCCAGCATTTT. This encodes CSANRGRGQPQHF.

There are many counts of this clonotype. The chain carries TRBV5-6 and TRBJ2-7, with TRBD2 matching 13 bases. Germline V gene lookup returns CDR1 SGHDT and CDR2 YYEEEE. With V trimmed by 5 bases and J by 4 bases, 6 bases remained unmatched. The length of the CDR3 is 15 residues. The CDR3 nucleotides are TGTGCCAGCAGGTGGGGACTAGCGGGAAAGTACGAGCAGTACTTC. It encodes CASRWGLAGKYEQYF.

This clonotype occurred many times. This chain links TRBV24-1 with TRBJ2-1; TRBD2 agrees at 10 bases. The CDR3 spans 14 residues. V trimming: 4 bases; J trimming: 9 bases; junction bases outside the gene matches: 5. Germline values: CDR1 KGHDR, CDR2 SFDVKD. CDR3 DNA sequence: TGTGCCACCAGTGAGCCTAGCGGGAGCCCTGAGCAGTTCTTC. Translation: CATSEPSGSPEQFF.

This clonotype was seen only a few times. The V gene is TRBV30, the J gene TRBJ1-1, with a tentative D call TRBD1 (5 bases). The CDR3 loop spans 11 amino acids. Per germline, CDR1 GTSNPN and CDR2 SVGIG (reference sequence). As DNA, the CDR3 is TGTGTCCTGGGGGTGAACACTGAAGCTTTCTTT. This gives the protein CVLGVNTEAFF.